This is a list of T cell receptor beta chains from one sample in a study of cytotoxic CD8 clonotypes in ibrutinib-treated CLL. The method was immunoSEQ multiplex PCR; TCRdb's version includes in-frame clones alone and lacks a portion of them. Among tens of thousands of clones listed, 57% were seen once. This material consisted of PBMCs, taken before ibrutinib treatment. These TCRs come from a human donor with chronic lymphocytic leukemia. Each CDR3 is given with its conserved first and last residue. The order of the fields is J gene, D gene, V gene, clone size, CDR3 DNA, CDR3 protein. A D gene is named only where the DNA matches it firmly. Clone size is shown for a subset of rows, as once, few, many or a class of expanded clone.

J: TRBJ2-7; D: -; V: TRBV10-3; size: once; DNA: TGTGCCATCAGTGACCCGAGGCTTAGGGAGCAGTACTTC; CDR3: CAISDPRLREQYF
J: TRBJ2-7; D: TRBD1; V: TRBV5-1; size: -; DNA: TGCGCCAGCAGCTTGGGGCCGGGGACAGATTCCTACGAGCAGTACTTC; CDR3: CASSLGPGTDSYEQYF
J: TRBJ2-7; D: TRBD1; V: TRBV27; size: -; DNA: TGTGCCAGCAGTTTTTGGCAGGGGGACGAGCAGTACTTC; CDR3: CASSFWQGDEQYF
J: TRBJ1-1; D: -; V: TRBV28; size: medium-sized; DNA: TGTGCCAGCAGTTTAGAACAGGCCGTGAACACTGAAGCTTTCTTT; CDR3: CASSLEQAVNTEAFF
J: TRBJ2-5; D: -; V: TRBV18; size: few; DNA: TGTGCCAGCTCACCCCGGATGCAAGAGACCCAGTACTTC; CDR3: CASSPRMQETQYF
J: TRBJ2-5; D: -; V: TRBV5-1; size: -; DNA: TGCGCCAGCAGACTAGCAGTAAACCAAGAGACCCAGTACTTC; CDR3: CASRLAVNQETQYF
J: TRBJ2-4; D: -; V: TRBV9; size: -; DNA: TGTGCCAGCAGCGTAGGTTCCCCAAACGAACAAAGTGGCATTCAGTACTTC; CDR3: CASSVGSPNEQSGIQYF
J: TRBJ2-7; D: -; V: TRBV28; size: few; DNA: TGTGCCAGTAGTCTTCTCTGGCACCCCTACGAGCAGTACTTC; CDR3: CASSLLWHPYEQYF
J: TRBJ2-1; D: TRBD1; V: TRBV5-1; size: few; DNA: TGCGCCAGCAGCCCCGGGACAGGATATTACAATGAGCAGTTCTTC; CDR3: CASSPGTGYYNEQFF
J: TRBJ1-1; D: -; V: TRBV29-1; size: medium-sized; DNA: TGCAGCGTTCTCGAGCGGGTGGGGACGAACACTGAAGCTTTCTTT; CDR3: CSVLERVGTNTEAFF
J: TRBJ2-5; D: TRBD2; V: TRBV7-2; size: -; DNA: TGTGCCAGCAGCTTAGCAAGCGGGAGCCAAGAGACCCAGTACTTC; CDR3: CASSLASGSQETQYF
J: TRBJ2-7; D: TRBD1; V: TRBV15; size: -; DNA: TGTGCCACCAGCAGGGGGGGGACAGGGGCCTACGAGCAGTACTTC; CDR3: CATSRGGTGAYEQYF
J: TRBJ2-3; D: -; V: TRBV13; size: -; DNA: TGTGCCAGCAGCTCCCGGGACACCCAAGATACGCAGTATTTT; CDR3: CASSSRDTQDTQYF
J: TRBJ2-4; D: TRBD1; V: TRBV10-2; size: -; DNA: TGCGCCAGCGCAGGACAGGGGAGGAACATTCAGTACTTC; CDR3: CASAGQGRNIQYF
J: TRBJ2-7; D: TRBD2; V: TRBV5-1; size: -; DNA: TGCGCCAGCAGCTTACTACCTCCATGGACTAGCGGGGGGGAGCAGTACTTC; CDR3: CASSLLPPWTSGGEQYF
J: TRBJ2-7; D: TRBD1; V: TRBV11-2; size: few; DNA: TGTGCCAGCACCTTAGGGACAGCAGACTACGAGCAGTACTTC; CDR3: CASTLGTADYEQYF
J: TRBJ1-2; D: -; V: TRBV4-1; size: -; DNA: TGCGCCAGCAGCCAAGATGAGGGGAACTATGGCTACACCTTC; CDR3: CASSQDEGNYGYTF
J: TRBJ1-1; D: -; V: TRBV2; size: once; DNA: TGTGCCAGCAGGGACTACAGGGAGACTGAAGCTTTCTTT; CDR3: CASRDYRETEAFF
J: TRBJ2-7; D: -; V: TRBV6-5; size: -; DNA: TGTGCCAGCAGGACCCATCCGGACGAGCAGTACTTC; CDR3: CASRTHPDEQYF
J: TRBJ1-5; D: TRBD1; V: TRBV7-2; size: few; DNA: TGTGCCAGCAGCGCAAGGAGGGCAGGGGGCTTGCATTTT; CDR3: CASSARRAGGLHF
J: TRBJ2-1; D: -; V: TRBV7-2; size: -; DNA: TGTGCCAGCAGCTTAGGGGCTAGTGGTGAGCAGTTCTTC; CDR3: CASSLGASGEQFF
J: TRBJ1-3; D: TRBD1; V: TRBV5-1; size: -; DNA: TGCGCCAGCAGCAAGACAGGGGGCGCCGGAAACACCATATATTTT; CDR3: CASSKTGGAGNTIYF
J: TRBJ2-5; D: TRBD1; V: TRBV6-6; size: -; DNA: TGTGCCAGCAGTCTTGGGACAGGGGGGGAGACCCAGTACTTC; CDR3: CASSLGTGGETQYF
J: TRBJ2-5; D: -; V: TRBV15; size: -; DNA: TGTGCCACCAGCAGAGAGCTAGTAGAGACCCAGTACTTC; CDR3: CATSRELVETQYF
J: TRBJ1-2; D: TRBD1; V: TRBV19; size: few; DNA: TGTGCCAGTATCCCTAAAGACAGGGGGCTCATCGGCTACACCTTC; CDR3: CASIPKDRGLIGYTF
J: TRBJ1-1; D: -; V: TRBV11-2; size: few; DNA: TGTGCCAGCAGCTTAGATAGTCAGGGGTGGAGGAACACTGAAGCTTTCTTT; CDR3: CASSLDSQGWRNTEAFF
J: TRBJ2-3; D: -; V: TRBV7-2; size: -; DNA: TGTGCCAGCAGCTTATGGGTGGGCACAGATACGCAGTATTTT; CDR3: CASSLWVGTDTQYF
J: TRBJ2-1; D: -; V: TRBV5-1; size: few; DNA: TGCGCCAGCAGCTTGGAGTTGGGTGGCGAGCAGTTCTTC; CDR3: CASSLELGGEQFF
J: TRBJ2-3; D: -; V: TRBV18; size: -; DNA: TGTGCCAGCTCACAGAGAGCTGGAGATACGCAGTATTTT; CDR3: CASSQRAGDTQYF
J: TRBJ2-1; D: -; V: TRBV7-2; size: once; DNA: TGTGCCAGCAGCCCCGGTGGTAGCGGTTACAATGAGCAGTTCTTC; CDR3: CASSPGGSGYNEQFF
J: TRBJ1-2; D: TRBD1; V: TRBV19; size: -; DNA: TGTGCCAGTAGTATGGGGACAGGGACCTCCTATGGCTACACCTTC; CDR3: CASSMGTGTSYGYTF
J: TRBJ2-1; D: TRBD2; V: TRBV18; size: -; DNA: TGTGCCAGCTCACCACGACTCGGGACTAGCGGTAACAATGAGCAGTTCTTC; CDR3: CASSPRLGTSGNNEQFF
J: TRBJ2-7; D: -; V: TRBV10-3; size: medium-sized; DNA: TGTGCCATCAGTGATCACTACGAGCAGTACTTC; CDR3: CAISDHYEQYF
J: TRBJ2-5; D: -; V: TRBV7-6; size: -; DNA: TGTGCCAGCAGCTTATCCACAGCGCAAGAGACCCAGTACTTC; CDR3: CASSLSTAQETQYF
J: TRBJ2-7; D: -; V: TRBV7-6; size: -; DNA: TGTGCCAGCAGCTTAGAGGGGGACCACTACTACGAGCAGTACTTC; CDR3: CASSLEGDHYYEQYF
J: TRBJ1-2; D: TRBD1; V: TRBV9; size: once; DNA: TGTGCCAGCAGCCCCGGGACAGGGGTGTGGTATGGCTACACCTTC; CDR3: CASSPGTGVWYGYTF
J: TRBJ2-5; D: -; V: TRBV13; size: few; DNA: TGTGCCAGCACGAGGGGAGAGACCCAGTACTTC; CDR3: CASTRGETQYF
J: TRBJ2-5; D: TRBD2; V: TRBV19; size: few; DNA: TGTGCCAGTAGTATCCGGAATCTAGCGGGAGGAGAGACCCAGTACTTC; CDR3: CASSIRNLAGGETQYF
J: TRBJ2-1; D: -; V: TRBV2; size: -; DNA: -; CDR3: CASTSPWGGGTSVRVFF
J: TRBJ2-7; D: TRBD1; V: TRBV7-2; size: -; DNA: TGTGCCAGCAGCCGACAGGGGGCTTCTTACGAGCAGTACTTC; CDR3: CASSRQGASYEQYF
J: TRBJ2-2; D: -; V: TRBV5-6; size: -; DNA: TGTGCCAGCAGTTACTTTAACACCGGGGAGCTGTTTTTT; CDR3: CASSYFNTGELFF
J: TRBJ1-4; D: TRBD1; V: TRBV5-1; size: few; DNA: TGCGCCAGCAGCTTGGCCGGACAGGGGGCCTCTGAAAAACTGTTTTTT; CDR3: CASSLAGQGASEKLFF
J: TRBJ2-3; D: TRBD1; V: TRBV10-3; size: -; DNA: TGTGCCATCAGCGGGACAGCCTCCCCAGATACGCAGTATTTT; CDR3: CAISGTASPDTQYF